This record concerns one T cell receptor beta chain sequence. This sample is part of a study of blood T cell repertoires in COVID-19. Cohort allocation depended upon clinical history that participants reported. Each recovered donor of Cohort 3 presented with two negative PCRs, clearance, or symptom resolution. Method: immunoSEQ multiplex PCR; TCRdb's copy keeps in-frame clones and lacks some. The data show 200,000 or so clones, around 90% seen once. What was sequenced was PBMCs or T cells enriched from blood (not recorded which). The sequence derives from a man aged 30 to 45 who had recovered from COVID-19.

CDR3 sequence (DNA): TGTGCCAGCAGCTTTTCCTTGGCGGGGCGGGAGAGGGGGGATACGCAGTATTTT. Amino acid sequence: CASSFSLAGRERGDTQYF. This chain connects TRBV7-2 to TRBJ2-3, with TRBD2 as a possible D gene (7 bases). Deletions cut 3 bases from V and 6 bases from J, with 25 bases between. The CDR3 runs 18 residues. Germline CDR1 reads SGHTA; CDR2 reads FQGNSA.